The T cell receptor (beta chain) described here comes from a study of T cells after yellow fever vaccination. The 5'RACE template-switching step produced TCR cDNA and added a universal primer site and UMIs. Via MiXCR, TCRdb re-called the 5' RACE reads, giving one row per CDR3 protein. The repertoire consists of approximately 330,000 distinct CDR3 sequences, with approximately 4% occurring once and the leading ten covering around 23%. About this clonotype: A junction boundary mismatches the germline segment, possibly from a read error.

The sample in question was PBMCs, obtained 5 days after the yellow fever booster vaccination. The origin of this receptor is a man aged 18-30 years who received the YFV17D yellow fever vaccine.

The CDR3 here is CASSLGQLSYNEQFF. In DNA form, the CDR3 reads TGTGCCAGCAGCTTAGGACAGTTGTCCTACAATGAGCAGTTCTTC. V is TRBV12-3 or TRBV12-4 and J is TRBJ2-1, with D perhaps TRBD1 (6 bases). The CDR3 extends over 15 amino acids.